The present entry profiles one T cell receptor beta chain with its context. This entry comes from a study of OX40 agonist ivuxolimab in advanced cancers. Repertoires were generated with immunoSEQ multiplex PCR, while TCRdb's copy carries only in-frame clones and drops some. The sample lists 65,000 or so clones, around 90% occurring once. The CDR3 extends over 13 amino acids. V trimming: 2 bases; J trimming: 6 bases; junction bases outside the gene matches: 3. Looked up from germline, CDR1 is MNHNY and CDR2 is SVGAGI (reference sequence). This TCR came from an adult with an advanced solid tumor such as melanoma, head and neck, liver or kidney cancer. Sample: CD4+ or CD8+ T cells sorted from blood, taken in a trial of the OX40 agonist ivuxolimab. The J gene is TRBJ1-2, the V gene TRBV6-6; TRBD1 matches at 7 bases. DNA of the CDR3: TGTGCCAGCAGTTACGCACAGGGGAATGGCTACACCTTC. Its protein product is CASSYAQGNGYTF.